The 5 T cell receptor beta chains below come from one sample, sequenced in a study of cytomegalovirus exposure and HLA in healthy donors. PCR employed 60 Vbeta and 13 Jbeta primers. TCRdb keeps only in-frame clones here, not all; method: immunoSEQ multiplex PCR. The sample yields approximately 100,000 clones, about a tenth seen once. Specimen: PBMCs. The receptors come from a man aged 40-50 years in good health and CMV-seropositive.

The chain carries TRBV6-6 and TRBJ1-1; TRBD1 is a possible D gene (5 bases). This CDR3 has 14 amino acids. Trimming took off 10 bases at V and 0 bases at J, with 15 bases between the two ends. Germline V gives CDR1 MNHNY, CDR2 SVGAGI (reference sequence). The CDR3 sequence: CATEGRDVNTEAFF. CDR3 sequence (DNA): TGTGCCACCGAGGGGCGGGACGTGAACACTGAAGCTTTCTTT.

This clone was seen more than once but under ten times. The CDR3 here is CASSNGFYSYEQYF. The DNA for the CDR3 is TGTGCCAGCAGTAACGGGTTTTACTCCTACGAGCAGTACTTC. The V call is TRBV6-5, the J call TRBJ2-7, with no clear D. Germline V gene data show CDR1 as MNHEY and CDR2 as SVGAGI. The CDR3 is 14 amino acids. Trimming left V 5 bases short and J 0 bases short, with 11 bases between.

This clone was found a few times. The chain couples TRBV19 to TRBJ2-5; possibly TRBD2 for D (7 bases). The length of the CDR3 is 15 residues. Germline V CDR1 and CDR2: LNHDA, SQIVND (reference sequence). Trimming took off 6 bases at V and 2 bases at J, with 16 bases between the two ends. CDR3 amino acids: CASRGAGEHQETQYF. CDR3 DNA: TGTGCCAGTAGGGGGGCGGGGGAGCATCAAGAGACCCAGTACTTC. The full variable domain, its missing parts supplied by reference TRBV19 and TRBJ2-5, is DGGITQSPKYLFRKEGQNVTLSCEQNLNHDAMYWYRQDPGQGLRLIYYSQIVNDFQKGDIAEGYSVSREKKESFPLTVTSAQKNPTAFYLCASRGAGEHQETQYFGPGTRLLVL.

This clone was seen a few times. The chain has TRBV18 and TRBJ2-7; D possibly corresponds to TRBD2 (6 bases). Trimming stripped 6 bases from V and 5 bases from J, with 20 bases between. The CDR3 covers 15 residues. The V gene's germline CDR1 is KGHSH and CDR2 LQKENI. This CDR3 reads CASSLTSTGGDEQYF. The CDR3 DNA sequence: TGTGCCAGCTCCCTCACTAGCACCGGCGGGGACGAGCAGTACTTC.

This clone was found a few times. The chain links TRBV28 to TRBJ1-2; TRBD1 matches at 7 bases. Germline V gene data show CDR1 as MDHEN and CDR2 as SYDVKM. The trim removed 6 bases at V and 5 bases at J, leaving 15 bases unmatched. The CDR3 is 16 amino acids. The CDR3 DNA is TGTGCCAGCAGAGGTCCTTTCCGGGACAGCGTGTATGGCTACACCTTC. Protein sequence: CASRGPFRDSVYGYTF.